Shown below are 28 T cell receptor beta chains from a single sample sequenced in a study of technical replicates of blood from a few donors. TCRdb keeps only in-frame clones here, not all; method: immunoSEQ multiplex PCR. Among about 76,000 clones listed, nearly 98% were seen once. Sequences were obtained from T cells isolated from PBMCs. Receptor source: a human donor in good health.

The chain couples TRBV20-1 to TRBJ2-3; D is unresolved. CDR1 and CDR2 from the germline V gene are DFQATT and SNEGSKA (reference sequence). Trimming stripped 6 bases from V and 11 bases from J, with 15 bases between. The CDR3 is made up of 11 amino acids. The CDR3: CSAPPVNRQYF. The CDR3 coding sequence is TGCAGTGCCCCCCCAGTCAACAGGCAGTATTTT.

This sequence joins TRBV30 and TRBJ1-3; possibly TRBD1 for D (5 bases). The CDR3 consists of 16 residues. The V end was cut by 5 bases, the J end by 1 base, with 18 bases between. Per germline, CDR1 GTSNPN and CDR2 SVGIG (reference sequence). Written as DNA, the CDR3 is TGTGCCTGGGGGGGAGGCAAACTCATATCTGGAAACACCATATATTTT. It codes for CAWGGGKLISGNTIYF. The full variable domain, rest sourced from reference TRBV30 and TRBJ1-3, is SQTIHQWPATLVQPVGSPLSLECTVEGTSNPNLYWYRQAAGRGLQLLFYSVGIGQISSEVPQNLSASRPQDRQFILSSKKLLLSDSGFYLCAWGGGKLISGNTIYFGEGSWLTVV.

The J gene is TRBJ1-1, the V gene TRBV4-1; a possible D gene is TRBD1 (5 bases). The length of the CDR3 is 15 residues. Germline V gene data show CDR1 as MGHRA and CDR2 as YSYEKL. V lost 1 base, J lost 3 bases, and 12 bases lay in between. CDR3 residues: CASSQGKWGDTEAFF. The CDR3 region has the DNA TGCGCCAGCAGCCAAGGAAAATGGGGGGACACTGAAGCTTTCTTT.

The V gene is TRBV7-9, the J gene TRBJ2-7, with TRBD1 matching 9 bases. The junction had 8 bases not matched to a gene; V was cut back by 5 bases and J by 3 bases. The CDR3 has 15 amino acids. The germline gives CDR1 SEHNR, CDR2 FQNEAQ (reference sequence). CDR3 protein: CASSLWDRAVYEQYF. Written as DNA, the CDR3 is TGTGCCAGCAGCCTATGGGACAGGGCGGTCTACGAGCAGTACTTC.

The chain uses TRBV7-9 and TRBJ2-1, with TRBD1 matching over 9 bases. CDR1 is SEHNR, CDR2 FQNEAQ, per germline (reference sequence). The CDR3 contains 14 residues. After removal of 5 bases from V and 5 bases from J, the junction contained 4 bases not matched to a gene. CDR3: CASSPGTGNNEQFF. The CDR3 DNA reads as TGTGCCAGCAGCCCCGGGACAGGGAACAATGAGCAGTTCTTC.

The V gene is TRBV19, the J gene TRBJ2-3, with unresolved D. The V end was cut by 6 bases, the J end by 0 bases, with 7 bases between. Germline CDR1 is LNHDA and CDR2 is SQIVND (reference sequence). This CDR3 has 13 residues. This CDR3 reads CASRLTSTDTQYF. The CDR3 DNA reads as TGTGCCAGTAGGCTGACTAGCACAGATACGCAGTATTTT.

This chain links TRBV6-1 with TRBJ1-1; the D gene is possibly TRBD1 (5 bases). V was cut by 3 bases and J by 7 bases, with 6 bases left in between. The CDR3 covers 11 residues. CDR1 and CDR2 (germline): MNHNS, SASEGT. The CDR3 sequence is CASSEGGEAFF. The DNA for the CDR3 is TGTGCCAGCAGTGAGGGGGGTGAAGCTTTCTTT.

The CDR3 region has the DNA TGTGCCAGCAGCCGTGCGGGGGTGGGGGACTATGGCTACACCTTC. It specifies CASSRAGVGDYGYTF. V is TRBV5-4 and J is TRBJ1-2, with D maybe TRBD1 (5 bases). The CDR3 contains 15 residues. Trimming cost V 4 bases and J 3 bases, with 16 bases left between them. Germline assignment: CDR1 SGHNT and CDR2 YYREEE (reference sequence).

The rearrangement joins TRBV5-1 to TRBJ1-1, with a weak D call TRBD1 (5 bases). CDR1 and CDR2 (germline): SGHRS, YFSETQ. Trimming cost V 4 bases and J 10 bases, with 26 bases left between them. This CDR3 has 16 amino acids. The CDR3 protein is CASSPTAGGTYLGAFF. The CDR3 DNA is TGCGCCAGCAGCCCAACGGCCGGGGGTACCTATTTGGGAGCTTTCTTT.

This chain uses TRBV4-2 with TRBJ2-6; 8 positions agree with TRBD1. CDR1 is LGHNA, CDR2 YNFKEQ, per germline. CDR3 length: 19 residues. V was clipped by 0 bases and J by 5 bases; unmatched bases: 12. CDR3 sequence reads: CASSQDPGGTSIWANVLTF. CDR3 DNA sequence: TGTGCCAGCAGCCAAGACCCAGGGGGCACTTCCATCTGGGCCAACGTCCTGACTTTC.

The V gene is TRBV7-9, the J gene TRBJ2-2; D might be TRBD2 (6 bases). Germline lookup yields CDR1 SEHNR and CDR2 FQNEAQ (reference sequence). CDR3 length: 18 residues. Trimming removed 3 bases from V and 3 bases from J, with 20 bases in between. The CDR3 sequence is CASSFKKLGLPHTGELFF. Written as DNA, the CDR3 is TGTGCCAGCAGCTTTAAAAAGCTCGGACTACCTCACACCGGGGAGCTGTTTTTT.

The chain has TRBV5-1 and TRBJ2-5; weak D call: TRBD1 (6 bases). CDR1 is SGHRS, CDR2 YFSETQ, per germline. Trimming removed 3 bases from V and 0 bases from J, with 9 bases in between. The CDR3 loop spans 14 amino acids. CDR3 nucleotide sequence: TGCGCCAGCAGCTCCGGGACAAACCAAGAGACCCAGTACTTC. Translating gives CASSSGTNQETQYF.

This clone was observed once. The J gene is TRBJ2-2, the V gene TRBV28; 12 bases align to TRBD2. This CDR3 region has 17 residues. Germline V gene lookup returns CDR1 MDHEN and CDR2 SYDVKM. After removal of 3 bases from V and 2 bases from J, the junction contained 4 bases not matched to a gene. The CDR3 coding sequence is TGTGCCAGCAGTTTCACTGGACTAGCGGGAAACACCGGGGAGCTGTTTTTT. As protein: CASSFTGLAGNTGELFF.

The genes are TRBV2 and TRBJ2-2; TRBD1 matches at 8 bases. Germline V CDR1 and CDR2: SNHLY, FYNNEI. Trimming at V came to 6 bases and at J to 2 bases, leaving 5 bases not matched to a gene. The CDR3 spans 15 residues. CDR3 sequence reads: CASSLGQVNTGELFF. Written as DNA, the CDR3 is TGTGCCAGCAGCCTGGGACAGGTCAACACCGGGGAGCTGTTTTTT.

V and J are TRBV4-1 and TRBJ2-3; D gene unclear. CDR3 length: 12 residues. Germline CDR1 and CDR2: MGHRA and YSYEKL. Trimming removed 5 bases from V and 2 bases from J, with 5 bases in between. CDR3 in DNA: TGCGCCAGCAGCACATCCACAGATACGCAGTATTTT. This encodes CASSTSTDTQYF.

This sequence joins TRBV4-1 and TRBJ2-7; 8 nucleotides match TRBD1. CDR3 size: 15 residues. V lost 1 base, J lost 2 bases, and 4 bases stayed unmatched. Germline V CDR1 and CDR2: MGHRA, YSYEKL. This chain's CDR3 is CASSQALGQAYEQYF. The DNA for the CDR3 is TGCGCCAGCAGCCAAGCCCTGGGACAGGCCTACGAGCAGTACTTC.

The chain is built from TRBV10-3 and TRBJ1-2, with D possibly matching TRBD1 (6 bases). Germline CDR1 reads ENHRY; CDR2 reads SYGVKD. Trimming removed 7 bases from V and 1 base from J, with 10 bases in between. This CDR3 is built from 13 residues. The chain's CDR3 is CAITGQNNYGYTF. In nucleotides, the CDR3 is TGTGCCATCACCGGACAGAATAACTATGGCTACACCTTC.

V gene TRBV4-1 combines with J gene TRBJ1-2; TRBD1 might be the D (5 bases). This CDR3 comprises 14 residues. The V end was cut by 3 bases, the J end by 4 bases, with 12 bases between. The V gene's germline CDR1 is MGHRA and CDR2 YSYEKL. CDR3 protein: CASSHTDRVYGYTF. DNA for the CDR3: TGCGCCAGCAGCCACACAGACAGAGTCTATGGCTACACCTTC.

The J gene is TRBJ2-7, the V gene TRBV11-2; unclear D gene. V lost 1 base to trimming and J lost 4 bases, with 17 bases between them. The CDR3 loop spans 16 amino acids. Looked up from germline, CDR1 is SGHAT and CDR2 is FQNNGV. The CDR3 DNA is TGTGCCAGCAGCTTAGGGTTGGCAGGCCCGACGTACGAGCAGTACTTC. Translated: CASSLGLAGPTYEQYF.

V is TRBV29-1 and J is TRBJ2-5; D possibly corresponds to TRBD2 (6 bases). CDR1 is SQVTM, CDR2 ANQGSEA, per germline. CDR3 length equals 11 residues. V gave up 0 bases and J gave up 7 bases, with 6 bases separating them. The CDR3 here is CSVEERGTQYF. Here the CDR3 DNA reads TGCAGCGTTGAAGAGCGGGGGACCCAGTACTTC.

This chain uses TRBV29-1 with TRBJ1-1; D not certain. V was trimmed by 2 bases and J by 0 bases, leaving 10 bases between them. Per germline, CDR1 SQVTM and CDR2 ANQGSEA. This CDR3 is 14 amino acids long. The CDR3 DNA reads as TGCAGCGTTGAATCCGAGCCGATGAACACTGAAGCTTTCTTT. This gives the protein CSVESEPMNTEAFF. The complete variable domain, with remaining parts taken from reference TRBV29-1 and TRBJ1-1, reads SAVISQKPSRDICQRGTSLTIQCQVDSQVTMMFWYRQQPGQSLTLIATANQGSEATYESGFVIDKFPISRPNLTFSTLTVSNMSPEDSSIYLCSVESEPMNTEAFFGQGTRLTVV.

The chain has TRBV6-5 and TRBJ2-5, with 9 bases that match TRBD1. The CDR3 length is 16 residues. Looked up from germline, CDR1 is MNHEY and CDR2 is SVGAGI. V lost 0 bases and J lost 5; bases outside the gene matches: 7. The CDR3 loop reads CASSYSGQGKGETQYF. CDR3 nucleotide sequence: TGTGCCAGCAGTTACTCCGGACAGGGGAAGGGGGAGACCCAGTACTTC.

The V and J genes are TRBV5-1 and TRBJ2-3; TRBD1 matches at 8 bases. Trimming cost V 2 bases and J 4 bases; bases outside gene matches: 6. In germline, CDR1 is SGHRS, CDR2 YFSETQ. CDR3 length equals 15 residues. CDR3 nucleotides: TGCGCCAGCAGCTTTGGGACAGGAGGTTCAGATACGCAGTATTTT. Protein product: CASSFGTGGSDTQYF.

CDR3 coding DNA: TGTGCCTGGAGTGGGGGGCAGGGTCACAATCAGCCCCAGCATTTT. Protein sequence: CAWSGGQGHNQPQHF. The rearrangement joins TRBV30 to TRBJ1-5; D is possibly TRBD1 (6 bases). CDR1 and CDR2 from the germline V gene are GTSNPN and SVGIG (reference sequence). CDR3 length: 15 residues. V was trimmed by 1 base and J by 3 bases, leaving 13 bases between them. Full variable domain (rest looked up from reference TRBV30 and TRBJ1-5): SQTIHQWPATLVQPVGSPLSLECTVEGTSNPNLYWYRQAAGRGLQLLFYSVGIGQISSEVPQNLSASRPQDRQFILSSKKLLLSDSGFYLCAWSGGQGHNQPQHFGDGTRLSIL.

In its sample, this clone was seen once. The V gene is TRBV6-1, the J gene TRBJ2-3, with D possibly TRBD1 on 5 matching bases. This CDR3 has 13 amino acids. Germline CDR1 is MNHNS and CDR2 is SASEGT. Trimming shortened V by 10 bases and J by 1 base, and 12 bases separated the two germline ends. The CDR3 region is CATLLGGTDTQYF. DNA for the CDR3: TGTGCCACCCTTTTAGGGGGCACAGATACGCAGTATTTT.

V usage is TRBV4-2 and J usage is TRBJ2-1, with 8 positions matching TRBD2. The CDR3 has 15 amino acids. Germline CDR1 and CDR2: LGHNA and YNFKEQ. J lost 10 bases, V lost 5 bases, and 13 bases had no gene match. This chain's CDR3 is CASSAATSDGGEQFF. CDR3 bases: TGTGCCAGCAGCGCAGCGACTAGCGACGGAGGGGAGCAGTTCTTC.

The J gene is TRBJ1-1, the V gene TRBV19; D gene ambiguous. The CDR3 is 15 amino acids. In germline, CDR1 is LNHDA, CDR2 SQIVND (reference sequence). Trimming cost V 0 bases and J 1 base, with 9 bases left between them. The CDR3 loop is CASSIDTAGNTEAFF. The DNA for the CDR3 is TGTGCCAGTAGTATAGATACAGCGGGGAACACTGAAGCTTTCTTT.

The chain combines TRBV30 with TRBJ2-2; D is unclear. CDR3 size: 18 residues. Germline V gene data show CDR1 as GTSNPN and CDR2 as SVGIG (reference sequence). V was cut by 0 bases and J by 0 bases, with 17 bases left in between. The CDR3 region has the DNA TGTGCCTGGAGTGTGAACCCGTTCGGGTCAGCGAACACCGGGGAGCTGTTTTTT. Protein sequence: CAWSVNPFGSANTGELFF. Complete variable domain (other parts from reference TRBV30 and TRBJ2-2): SQTIHQWPATLVQPVGSPLSLECTVEGTSNPNLYWYRQAAGRGLQLLFYSVGIGQISSEVPQNLSASRPQDRQFILSSKKLLLSDSGFYLCAWSVNPFGSANTGELFFGEGSRLTVL.